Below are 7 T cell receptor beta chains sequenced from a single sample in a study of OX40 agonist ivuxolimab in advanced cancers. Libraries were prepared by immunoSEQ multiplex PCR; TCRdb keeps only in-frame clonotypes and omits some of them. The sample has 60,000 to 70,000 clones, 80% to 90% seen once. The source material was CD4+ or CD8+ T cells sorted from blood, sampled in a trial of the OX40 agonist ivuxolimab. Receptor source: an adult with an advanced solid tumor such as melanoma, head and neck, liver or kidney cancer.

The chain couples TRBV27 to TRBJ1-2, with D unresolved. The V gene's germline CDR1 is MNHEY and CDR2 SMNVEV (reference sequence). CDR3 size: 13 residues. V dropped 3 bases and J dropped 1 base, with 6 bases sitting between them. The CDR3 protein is CASSFGFNYGYTF. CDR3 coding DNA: TGTGCCAGCAGTTTCGGTTTTAACTATGGCTACACCTTC.

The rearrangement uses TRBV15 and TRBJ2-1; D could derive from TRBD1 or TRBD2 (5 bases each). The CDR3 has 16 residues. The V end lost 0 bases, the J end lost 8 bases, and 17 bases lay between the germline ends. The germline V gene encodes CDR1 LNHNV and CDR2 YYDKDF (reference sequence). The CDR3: CATSREGRGVGDEQFF. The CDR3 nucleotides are TGTGCCACCAGCAGAGAGGGCAGAGGGGTCGGGGATGAGCAGTTCTTC.

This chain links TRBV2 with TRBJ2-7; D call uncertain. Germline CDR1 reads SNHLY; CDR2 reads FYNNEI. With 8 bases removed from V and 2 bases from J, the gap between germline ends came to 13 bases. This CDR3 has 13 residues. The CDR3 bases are TGTGCCAGCCGAGTTAAGCAGGCCTACGAGCAGTACTTC. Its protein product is CASRVKQAYEQYF.

This CDR3 reads CASSLGWTGLTDTQYF. The CDR3 DNA reads as TGTGCCAGCAGCTTAGGGTGGACAGGGCTCACAGATACGCAGTATTTT. V usage is TRBV11-2 and J usage is TRBJ2-3, with 8 bases that match TRBD1. The CDR3 loop spans 16 amino acids. V lost 1 base and J lost 2; bases outside the gene matches: 5. Germline V lookup: CDR1 SGHAT, CDR2 FQNNGV.

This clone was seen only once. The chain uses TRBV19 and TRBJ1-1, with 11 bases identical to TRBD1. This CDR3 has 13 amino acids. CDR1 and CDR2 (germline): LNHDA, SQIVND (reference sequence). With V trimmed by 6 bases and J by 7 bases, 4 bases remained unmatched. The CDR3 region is CASRDRGPVEAFF. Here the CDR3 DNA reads TGTGCCAGTAGGGACAGGGGGCCGGTTGAAGCTTTCTTT.

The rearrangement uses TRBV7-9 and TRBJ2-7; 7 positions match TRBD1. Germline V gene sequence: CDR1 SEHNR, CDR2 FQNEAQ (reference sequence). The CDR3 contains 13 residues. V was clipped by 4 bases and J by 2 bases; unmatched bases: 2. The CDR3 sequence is CASSSGQTYEQYF. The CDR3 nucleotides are TGTGCCAGCAGCTCGGGACAGACCTACGAGCAGTACTTC.

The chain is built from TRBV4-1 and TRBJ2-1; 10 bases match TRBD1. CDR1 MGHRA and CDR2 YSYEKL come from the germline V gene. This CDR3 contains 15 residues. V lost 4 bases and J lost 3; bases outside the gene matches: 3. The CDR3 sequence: CASSRGTGVYNEQFF. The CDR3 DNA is TGCGCCAGCAGCCGCGGGACAGGGGTCTACAATGAGCAGTTCTTC.